The source of this T cell receptor beta chain is a study of technical replicates of blood from several donors. The CDR3 loop spans 16 amino acids. J gave up 7 bases and V 4 bases, and 13 bases lay outside the gene matches. Germline loops: CDR1 SGHRS, CDR2 YFSETQ. Generated by immunoSEQ multiplex PCR, the TCRdb table keeps only in-frame clones and is missing some. Among roughly 62,000 clones listed, 91% were seen once. There are a few counts of this clone. This chain connects TRBV5-1 to TRBJ2-1; 8 bases are shared with TRBD2. This receptor was identified in a human donor in good health. Some clones in this sample may be carry-over from other donors' samples. The sequencing sample was made of PBMCs. CDR3 amino acids: CASSAQRGLPSNEQFF. In nucleotides, the CDR3 is TGCGCCAGCAGCGCCCAGCGGGGGCTCCCCTCGAATGAGCAGTTCTTC. The full variable domain, in which reference TRBV5-1 and TRBJ2-1 provide the parts outside the CDR3, is KAGVTQTPRYLIKTRGQQVTLSCSPISGHRSVSWYQQTPGQGLQFLFEYFSETQRNKGNFPGRFSGRQFSNSRSEMNVSTLELGDSALYLCASSAQRGLPSNEQFFGPGTRLTVL.